This TCR beta chain was identified during a study of cytomegalovirus exposure and HLA in healthy donors (TCRdb year 2017). In terms of the full investigation: An earlier analysis of several hundred of the donors reported about 290 Gb of sequence data and 120 million or so unique TCR beta sequences from about 200 million T cells. An early release covering 550 to 650 HLA-typed donors comprised about 290 gigabases of sequencing data and around 80 million unique TCR sequences. Of the roughly 400 genotyped donors, 65% to 90% fell in the genetic ancestry cluster associated with self-reported Caucasian donors. The study aimed to test whether signatures of past pathogen exposure could be identified by cataloging public T cell receptors. The study profiled the T cell repertoires of around 700 subjects by immunosequencing and related them to cytomegalovirus serostatus. Besides the first cohort of roughly 660 subjects, a separate validation cohort made up of over a hundred different subjects was used. The study combined high-throughput TCR immunosequencing, statistical association of individual TCRs with disease status, and machine learning to predict cytomegalovirus infection status. To study patterns of TCR occurrence, a later analysis re-analyzed previously published TCR beta repertoires from 500 to 850 donors and added high-resolution HLA genotyping. The later analysis used no new phenotypic data to find candidate immune exposures, relying instead on TCR beta sequences and their occurrence across donors. In an earlier analysis of a few hundred of the donors, high-throughput TCR beta sequencing was used to judge whether each TCR beta V gene segment behaved as functional or pseudogenic. Donor age, sex, ethnicity and CMV serostatus were compiled together with the repertoire data. Genome-wide SNP genotypes for about 55% of the roughly 670 donors were used in a later genetic analysis, which treated that subset as a discovery cohort. Every repertoire in the discovery cohort had been generated on one and the same sequencing platform. Class I and class II HLA loci were covered by the typing at four-digit resolution. Typing coverage varied by locus: roughly 620-640 donors for A, B, C, DRB1 and DQB1; approximately 500 for DQA1; about 590 for DPA1; more than 450 for DPB1. Roughly 5 DR-DQ haplotypes were handled as single units for association and clustering, since linkage in the cohort was strong. Across approximately 400 genotyped donors of the cohort, an average of about 220,000 unique TCR beta nucleotide sequences per donor were sequenced, and roughly a sixth of those sequences were non-productive.

For this clone: Which antigen it targets is not known. No much larger clone is present one base from it, and per-base qualities are unavailable.

In total, about 650 healthy bone marrow donors made up the cohort. At the time of sampling, all cohort members were nominally healthy, though unrecorded immune exposures were likely present. The donor tested CMV seropositive, placing the donor among the 310 or so seropositive members of the cohort. A peripheral blood sample was collected from each donor, and TCR beta sequencing was performed on peripheral blood mononuclear cells. Genomic DNA extraction from the blood cell samples was performed with the Qiagen DNeasy Blood Extraction Kit. The library was built by means of the immunoSEQ multiplex PCR assay. For the multiplex PCR, a mixture combining 60 forward primers for TCR Vbeta segments and 13 reverse primers for TCR Jbeta segments was used. The CDR3 region of rearranged TCR beta genes was amplified from genomic DNA with a multiplex PCR assay. The amplified TCR beta libraries were sequenced on the Illumina HiSeq System as 87-base-pair reads. Regarding the original processing steps: Across the roughly 640 repertoires, a later analysis counted some 81 million unique TCR beta chains, around 11 million of which were shared by at least two donors. Raw reads were error-corrected and collapsed into unique sequences by a nearest-neighbor algorithm in which closely related sequences were merged to remove PCR and sequencing errors. V, D and J gene segments were assigned by aligning CDR3 sequences to IMGT reference sequences. For a sequence to be retained, a match of at least six nucleotides to both a V gene segment and a J gene segment was required. Rearrangements were called productive when the CDR3 lacked stop codons and stayed in frame with V and J; all others were non-productive. Following IMGT convention, CDR3 was defined as the stretch from the second conserved V-encoded cysteine to the conserved J-encoded phenylalanine. In an earlier analysis of roughly 610 of the donors, sequences lacking an unambiguous match to a single V gene segment were excluded. An earlier analysis of about 590 of the donors classified V segments as functional when productive rearrangements were above 56.7% and as segregating when the standard deviation between donors was above 5%. A statistical classification framework was developed to diagnose cytomegalovirus status using the catalog of TCR beta chain sequences. In a later analysis, TCR nucleotide sequences were compared against IMGT/GENE-DB human TR gene sequences so that V and J genes could be assigned. The TCRdist pipeline was used in a later analysis to assign CDR3 sequences and most-parsimonious VDJ recombination scenarios. In a later analysis, every TCR beta chain was defined by the combination of its CDR3 amino acid sequence and its V-gene family, and reads without a unique V-gene family were dropped. In a later analysis, 450 to 600 highly shared, low-generation-probability nucleotide sequences were removed to address suspected cross-contamination and a sequencing artifact. In a later analysis, a clonal expansion index for each public chain was calculated from normalized within-repertoire ranks of inferred template counts. A later analysis computed generation probabilities with a VDJ recombination model fitted to out-of-frame rearrangements, and checked the results against IGoR. In a later analysis, hypergeometric tests were used to score TCR-TCR, TCR-HLA and TCR-CMV co-occurrence, with a repertoire-size bias correction applied to TCR pairs. A later analysis estimated false discovery rates by permuting HLA or CMV assignments 20 times. In a later analysis, co-occurring TCRs were grouped using DBSCAN, with TCRdist sequence similarity added in when clustering inside HLA-allele-positive subsets. Repertoires with fewer than 30,000 or more than 120,000 public chains were left out of co-occurrence clustering, as were about five repertoires with anomalous nucleotide sharing. In its TCRdb copy, this immuneACCESS table keeps in-frame sequences only and misses some clones. Where compared with another copy, unresolved V genes explain less than half of these, and the others have no known cause. V and J calls and clone size are those listed in that table; D and trimming were worked out from the DNA. Here the sample has about 210,000 clones; roughly 83% occur a single time. The top ten clones comprise 0.35% to 0.5% of the sample.

The germline V end is reduced by 4 bases and the J end by 3 bases; junction bases left unmatched: 11. The CDR3 has 19 amino acids, counting the end cysteine and phenylalanine. Only the CDR3 portion is preserved as DNA: 57 bases, with reading frame beginning at the first base. What the study reported, not specific to this receptor: Because counts were too low, about 17 rarely observed V segments, including chromosome 9 orphons, were excluded from the earlier analysis of 587 of the donors. An earlier analysis of some 590 of the donors showed that most TCR beta V segments appeared in productive rearrangements either about 87% or about 30% of the time, which broadly matched IMGT annotations. Because some donors lacked HLA typing at each locus, the association tests relied only on the typed subset. Sequencing depth was assumed to be roughly uniform across donors in the presence/absence analyses, though that assumption may not hold. Correlated functional status among segregating V segments might be attributable to linkage disequilibrium, but an unknown experimental factor could not be ruled out. Assigning TCR associations to individual alleles was difficult when HLA alleles, especially DR and DQ, strongly co-occurred. It was suggested by the authors that the approach could potentially be generalized to other disease states and immunological phenotypes. A group of highly shared sequence variants was considered likely to be a technical artifact of the sequencing pipeline. According to a later analysis, TCR association rates differed among HLA loci, with DRB1 alleles showing the most associated TCRs and HLA-C alleles showing the fewest. A few of the identified cytomegalovirus-associated TCR beta chains were confirmed in vitro to be specific for cytomegalovirus antigens. Most TCR sequences were observed very rarely across donors, whereas some public TCRs were present in many individuals. In a later analysis, most CMV-associated TCR beta chains were found to appear HLA-restricted, with HLA associations seemingly driven largely by CMV exposure. The classifier was reported to diagnose cytomegalovirus status with high specificity and sensitivity in both the original and validation cohorts. A later analysis reported that several top co-occurrence clusters appeared linked to parvovirus B19, influenza, CMV and Epstein-Barr virus. Some IMGT-functional V segments, including TRBV6-2 and TRBV6-3, could not be told apart with the 87-base-pair reads, so those segments were excluded. Only TCR beta chains were sequenced in this cohort, and the absence of alpha or paired-chain data limited detectable features. A later analysis associated around 16,000 TCR beta sequences with specific HLA alleles at a false discovery rate of 0.05. According to a later genetic analysis, donors in an Asian-associated ancestry cluster had fewer N-insertions in productive TCRs than the approximately 650-donor mean. A later analysis found that HLA-associated TCR beta chains were more clonally expanded and had lower generation probabilities than equally common non-associated chains. In a later genetic analysis, a missense DCLRE1C variant was associated with V-gene and J-gene trimming of TCR beta chains, and the association was replicated in an independent cohort. In the study, 150 to 200 TCR beta chains were listed as associated with cytomegalovirus. A further reported finding was that TCR beta sequences accurately predicted the HLA-A and HLA-B alleles for most subjects in the first cohort. Immune exposure information for the cohort was limited to CMV serostatus.

The sequenced sample was PBMCs. This sequence uses TRBV5-3 and TRBJ2-2, and TRBD2 matches 14 of the central bases. TRBV5-3 is flagged as an ORF with uncertain function. The TCR sequence derives from a male donor in good health and CMV-seropositive. CDR3 protein: CARSIPGLAGDPHTGELFF. The DNA sequence is given as TGTGCCAGAAGCATCCCGGGACTAGCGGGAGACCCACACACCGGGGAGCTGTTTTTT.